These 3 T cell receptor beta chains originate from one sample sequenced in a study of blood T cell repertoires in COVID-19. Only in-frame clones appear in the TCRdb table, and some are missing; sequencing was by immunoSEQ multiplex PCR. The sample lists just over 650,000 clones, 85% to 90% occurring once. Specimen: peripheral blood. The receptors were sampled from a woman aged 18 to 35 with acute or convalescent COVID-19.

A word on this clone: The same CDR3 arises from other DNA sequences in this sample as well. This chain connects TRBV19 to TRBJ2-7; 10 bases agree with TRBD1. This CDR3 is built from 13 residues. The germline V gene has CDR1 LNHDA and CDR2 SQIVND (reference sequence). J gave up 3 bases and V 5 bases, and 1 base lay outside the gene matches. The CDR3 DNA follows: TGTGCCAGTAGTCGGACAGGGGGCTACGAGCAGTACTTC. Its translation: CASSRTGGYEQYF.

A few counts support this clone. The CDR3 is CASSLETQATGNTIYF. The CDR3 bases are TGCGCCAGCAGCCTGGAGACACAGGCAACTGGAAACACCATATATTTT. The chain recombines TRBV5-1 with TRBJ1-3; possibly TRBD1 for D (5 bases). CDR3 length: 16 amino acids. Germline CDR1 is SGHRS and CDR2 is YFSETQ. V was trimmed by 4 bases and J by 2 bases, leaving 16 bases between them. Filled out from reference TRBV5-1 and TRBJ1-3, the complete variable domain reads KAGVTQTPRYLIKTRGQQVTLSCSPISGHRSVSWYQQTPGQGLQFLFEYFSETQRNKGNFPGRFSGRQFSNSRSEMNVSTLELGDSALYLCASSLETQATGNTIYFGEGSWLTVV.

V usage is TRBV2 and J usage is TRBJ2-7; TRBD1 matches at 7 bases. The CDR3 loop spans 14 amino acids. V lost 5 bases, J lost 0 bases, and 4 bases stayed unmatched. Germline assignment: CDR1 SNHLY and CDR2 FYNNEI. The CDR3 DNA reads TGTGCCAGCAGTCGGGACAGCTCCTCCTACGAGCAGTACTTC. It yields the protein CASSRDSSSYEQYF.